The text below deals with one T cell receptor (beta chain). Germline V gene data show CDR1 as SGDLS and CDR2 as YYNGEE. This CDR3 is built from 13 residues. V lost 0 bases and J 6 bases, leaving 7 bases between the germline ends. The data were taken from a study of blood T cell repertoires in COVID-19. On the study more broadly: Acute and convalescent COVID-19 samples came from the United States, Italy and Spain.

Under the authors' procedure: It was from reference gene primer amplification that nucleated cell counts were estimated. Some clones are missing from TCRdb's copy, which holds only in-frame ones; the method was immunoSEQ multiplex PCR. V, J and clone size are taken as reported in that table, and D and trimming were inferred from the DNA itself. Of approximately 220,000 clones listed, just over 85% are singletons. The sequence came from a woman aged 35 to 49 with acute COVID-19. The chain links TRBV9 to TRBJ1-5; D unclear. The sample was PBMCs or T cells enriched from blood (not recorded which). The DNA for the CDR3 is TGTGCCAGCAGCGTAGATTTCGGTCAGCCCCAGCATTTT. It specifies CASSVDFGQPQHF.